The rows below give T cell receptor beta chains drawn from one sample of a study of early T cells in non-severe SARS-CoV-2 infection. TCRdb itself ran the 5' RACE reads through MiXCR, one entry per CDR3 protein. This sample yields some 80,000 distinct CDR3 sequences, of which roughly 13% are seen a single time; approximately 1.5% belongs to the top ten. Sequencing was carried out using whole blood. The receptors were sampled from an adult who was a healthcare worker with PCR-confirmed SARS-CoV-2 infection or an uninfected control (not recorded which). Both conserved end residues are part of each CDR3. Size is stated for part of the rows, as once, few or many counts, or as a class when the clone is expanded.

V,size,length,CDR3
TRBV11-2,.,13,CASSKDRGQPQHF
TRBV10-1,few,16,CASSDYRAQPGNEQFF
TRBV10-3,many,15,CAISESRTANTEAFF
TRBV19,.,15,CASSTSRGAGNEQFF
TRBV5-4,many,16,CASSLVDGRPPDTQYF
TRBV12-3/TRBV12-4,.,14,CASHWTGRWYEQYF
TRBV5-1,many,16,CASSATSGGSTGELFF
TRBV5-5,.,17,CASSLPPGISYNSPLHF
TRBV14,many,15,CASSGRDRGFHEQYF
TRBV10-2,many,13,CASSALRIYEQYF
TRBV11-2,once,14,CASSFQSGYNEQFF
TRBV4-3,.,16,CASSQETGTGYSPLHF
TRBV2,few,13,CARSRGTNTEAFF